The entry below gives a single T cell receptor (beta chain) sequence along with its context. Its antigen is not identified. The data are from a study of cytomegalovirus exposure and HLA in healthy donors. Study-wide points: The study designated 150 or so TCR beta chains cytomegalovirus-associated. Rare sequences made up most TCRs, while some public TCRs were found in many donors. Confirmation in vitro established that three CMV-associated chains were specific for CMV antigens.

Unmatched junction bases numbered 20, after V lost 2 bases and J lost 8 bases. This CDR3 is 18 amino acids long. In germline, CDR1 is MRHNA, CDR2 SNTAGT. Here immunoSEQ multiplex PCR was the method, and the copy in TCRdb shows in-frame clones only, minus some. The table has over 200,000 clones, less than 85% seen once; the top ten hold 4.5% to 7%. The material sequenced was PBMCs. This chain uses TRBV6-4 with TRBJ1-2, with 7 bases that match TRBD1. The sequence was collected from a woman under 30 in good health and CMV-seronegative. The CDR3 coding sequence is TGTGCCAGCAGTGACCACCAGGTAGCCATCGGGACAGACCCGGGCTACACCTTC. This gives the protein CASSDHQVAIGTDPGYTF.